This TCR beta chain was documented in a study of cytomegalovirus exposure and HLA in healthy donors (dated by TCRdb to the late 2010s). Concerning the study at large: An earlier analysis of some 600 of the donors reported approximately 300 Gb of sequence data and 90 million to 120 million unique TCR beta sequences obtained from about 170 million T cells. About 280 gigabases of sequencing data and tens of millions of unique TCR sequences made up an early release that covered about 640 HLA-typed donors. The genetic ancestry cluster associated with self-reported Caucasian donors included 81% of the roughly 410 genotyped donors. The study aimed to test whether signatures of past pathogen exposure could be identified by cataloging public T cell receptors. The study used immunosequencing to profile the T cell repertoires of 666 subjects and linked those repertoires to cytomegalovirus serostatus. Along with the roughly 670-subject first cohort, a separate validation cohort of about 110 different subjects was used. High-throughput TCR immunosequencing, statistical association of individual TCRs with disease status, and machine learning were combined to predict cytomegalovirus infection status. In a later analysis, previously published TCR beta repertoires from 666 donors were re-analyzed and high-resolution HLA genotyping was added so that TCR occurrence patterns could be studied. Rather than drawing on any new phenotypic data, the later analysis identified candidate immune exposures from TCR beta sequences and the way those sequences occurred across donors. An earlier analysis of 587 of the donors applied high-throughput TCR beta sequencing to assess whether each TCR beta V gene segment acted as functional or pseudogenic. Donor age, sex, ethnicity and CMV serostatus were collected together with the repertoire data. Genome-wide SNP genotypes for about 65% of the 666 donors were used in a later genetic analysis, which treated that subset as a discovery cohort. Every repertoire in the discovery cohort had been generated on one and the same sequencing platform. HLA typing covered class I and class II loci at four-digit resolution. Typing coverage varied by locus: roughly 629-640 donors for A, B, C, DRB1 and DQB1; roughly 520 for DQA1; approximately 570 for DPA1; 400 to 480 for DPB1. A few DR-DQ haplotypes were treated as single units for association and clustering because of strong linkage in the cohort. Among some 400 genotyped donors of the cohort, an average of 235,054 unique TCR beta nucleotide sequences were sequenced per donor, 15% to 20% of them non-productive.

The cohort consisted of 666 healthy bone marrow donors. At the time of sampling, all cohort members were nominally healthy, though unrecorded immune exposures were likely present. The donor tested CMV seropositive, placing the donor among the roughly 300 seropositive members of the cohort. Every donor gave a peripheral blood sample, and the peripheral blood mononuclear cells from that sample were used for TCR beta sequencing. The Qiagen DNeasy Blood Extraction Kit was used to extract genomic DNA from the blood cell samples. The library was produced with the immunoSEQ multiplex PCR assay. A mixture of 60 forward primers for TCR Vbeta segments and 13 reverse primers for TCR Jbeta segments was used in the multiplex PCR. The CDR3 region of rearranged TCR beta genes was amplified from genomic DNA with a multiplex PCR assay. The amplified TCR beta libraries were sequenced on the Illumina HiSeq System as 87-base-pair reads. The original methods were these. A later analysis counted about 82 million unique TCR beta chains across the 670 or so repertoires, and roughly 10 million of these chains were shared by at least two donors. Raw reads were error-corrected and collapsed into unique sequences with a nearest-neighbor algorithm that merged closely related sequences to remove PCR and sequencing errors. CDR3 sequences were aligned to IMGT reference sequences to assign V, D and J gene segments. For a sequence to be retained, a match of at least six nucleotides to both a V gene segment and a J gene segment was required. Rearrangements were classified as productive when the CDR3 lacked stop codons and remained in frame with V and J, and all other rearrangements were classified as non-productive. Following IMGT convention, CDR3 was defined as the stretch from the second conserved V-encoded cysteine up to the conserved J-encoded phenylalanine. The earlier analysis of some 540 of the donors excluded any sequence lacking an unambiguous match to a single V gene segment. An earlier analysis of approximately 590 of the donors classified V segments as functional when productive rearrangements were above 56.7% and as segregating when the standard deviation between donors was above 5%. A statistical classification framework was developed to diagnose cytomegalovirus status using the catalog of TCR beta chain sequences. In a later analysis, TCR nucleotide sequences were compared against IMGT/GENE-DB human TR gene sequences so that V and J genes could be assigned. A later analysis assigned CDR3 sequences and most-parsimonious VDJ recombination scenarios with the TCRdist pipeline. In a later analysis, every TCR beta chain was defined by the combination of its CDR3 amino acid sequence and its V-gene family, and reads without a unique V-gene family were dropped. In a later analysis, nearly 600 highly shared, low-generation-probability nucleotide sequences were removed to address suspected cross-contamination and a sequencing artifact. A later analysis calculated a clonal expansion index for each public chain from normalized within-repertoire ranks of inferred template counts. In a later analysis, generation probabilities were computed using a VDJ recombination model fitted to out-of-frame rearrangements, and the results were checked against IGoR. In a later analysis, hypergeometric tests were used to score TCR-TCR, TCR-HLA and TCR-CMV co-occurrence, with a repertoire-size bias correction applied to TCR pairs. A later analysis estimated false discovery rates by permuting HLA or CMV assignments 20 times. In a later analysis, co-occurring TCRs were grouped using DBSCAN, with TCRdist sequence similarity added in when clustering inside HLA-allele-positive subsets. Repertoires with fewer than 30,000 or more than 120,000 public chains, plus five repertoires with anomalous nucleotide sharing, were excluded from co-occurrence clustering. This is the immuneACCESS table as TCRdb keeps it, with only in-frame sequences that have V and J called. A part of the clones is gone; compared with another copy, unresolved V genes explain less than half, and the rest is unexplained. That table gives V, J and clone size, and the DNA gave D and trimming. In all, the sample holds 180,000 or so clones, and roughly 79% of those were seen once. Jointly, the top ten make up about 2.1% of the sample.

Study-wide conclusions, independent of this receptor: In a later genetic analysis, fewer N-insertions in productive TCRs were reported among donors in an Asian-associated ancestry cluster than the roughly 700-donor mean. According to a later analysis, TCR association rates differed among HLA loci, with DRB1 alleles showing the most associated TCRs and HLA-C alleles showing the fewest. In a later analysis, most CMV-associated TCR beta chains were found to appear HLA-restricted, with HLA associations seemingly driven largely by CMV exposure. In a later analysis, several top co-occurrence clusters were reported to appear linked to parvovirus B19, influenza, CMV and Epstein-Barr virus. The cohort was sequenced for TCR beta chains only, and without alpha or paired-chain data the features that could be detected were limited. Correlated functional status among segregating V segments might reflect linkage disequilibrium, but an unknown experimental factor could not be ruled out. The authors suggested that the approach could potentially be generalized to other disease states and immunological phenotypes. A few of the identified cytomegalovirus-associated TCR beta chains were confirmed in vitro to be specific for cytomegalovirus antigens. Specific HLA alleles were associated with roughly 16,000 TCR beta sequences at a false discovery rate of 0.05 in a later analysis. The study gave a list of under 200 TCR beta chains associated with cytomegalovirus. Cytomegalovirus status was reported to be diagnosed by the classifier with high specificity and sensitivity in both the original and validation cohorts. While some public TCRs were present in many individuals, most TCR sequences turned up only very rarely across donors. Because counts were too low, 15 to 20 rarely observed V segments, including chromosome 9 orphons, were left out of the earlier analysis of approximately 500 of the donors. An association between a missense DCLRE1C variant and V-gene and J-gene trimming of TCR beta chains was found in a later genetic analysis and replicated in an independent cohort. Because some donors lacked HLA typing at each locus, the association tests relied only on the typed subset. CMV serostatus was the only immune exposure information available for the cohort. A further reported finding was that TCR beta sequences accurately predicted the HLA-A and HLA-B alleles for most subjects in the first cohort. In a later analysis, HLA-associated TCR beta chains showed more clonal expansion and lower generation probabilities than non-associated chains that were equally common. Some IMGT-functional V segments, including TRBV6-2 and TRBV6-3, could not be distinguished by the 87-base-pair reads and were therefore excluded. In an earlier analysis of some 550 of the donors, most TCR beta V segments were observed in productive rearrangements about 87% or about 30% of the time, broadly matching IMGT annotations. A group of highly shared sequence variants was considered likely to be a technical artifact of the sequencing pipeline. The presence/absence analyses assumed that sequencing depth was roughly uniform across donors, and that assumption may not be true. Assigning TCR associations to individual alleles was difficult when HLA alleles, especially DR and DQ, strongly co-occurred.

Worth noting for this clone: Its cognate antigen has yet to be identified. No base-level quality is on record; no much larger clone is a single base apart.

Reading the germline V gene gives CDR1 SGHVS and CDR2 FNYEAQ. V is clipped by 4 bases and J by 5 bases, and the sequence between their germline boundaries is 15 bases long. Taken from cysteine to phenylalanine, the CDR3 has 14 residues. Solely the CDR3 DNA is kept, with 42 bases framed from the first base. This TCR was sampled from a woman aged 25 to 39 in good health and CMV-seropositive. Input material: PBMCs. The chain is made from TRBV7-6 and TRBJ2-7; no confident D gene assignment can be made. This receptor has the CDR3 CASSSPQEVHEQYF. The sequenced DNA is TGTGCCAGCAGCTCCCCCCAGGAAGTCCACGAGCAGTACTTC.